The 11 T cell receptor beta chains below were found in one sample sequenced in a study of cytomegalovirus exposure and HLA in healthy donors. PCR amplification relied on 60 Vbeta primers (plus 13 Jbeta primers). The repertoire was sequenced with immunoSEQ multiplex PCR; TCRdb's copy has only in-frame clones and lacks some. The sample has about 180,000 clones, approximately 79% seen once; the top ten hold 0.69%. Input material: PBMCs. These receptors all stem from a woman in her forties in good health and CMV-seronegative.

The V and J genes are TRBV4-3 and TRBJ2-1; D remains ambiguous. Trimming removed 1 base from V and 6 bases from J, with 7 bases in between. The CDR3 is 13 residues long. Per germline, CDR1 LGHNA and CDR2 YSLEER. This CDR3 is CASSQANFNEQFF. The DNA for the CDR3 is TGCGCCAGCAGCCAAGCCAACTTCAATGAGCAGTTCTTC.

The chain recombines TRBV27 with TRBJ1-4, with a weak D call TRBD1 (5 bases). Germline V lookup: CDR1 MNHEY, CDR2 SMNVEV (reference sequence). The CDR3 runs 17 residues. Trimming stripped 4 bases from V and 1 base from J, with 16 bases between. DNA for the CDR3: TGTGCCAGCAGTTCCACTGGTCTGGGGCTAACTAATGAAAAACTGTTTTTT. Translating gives CASSSTGLGLTNEKLFF.

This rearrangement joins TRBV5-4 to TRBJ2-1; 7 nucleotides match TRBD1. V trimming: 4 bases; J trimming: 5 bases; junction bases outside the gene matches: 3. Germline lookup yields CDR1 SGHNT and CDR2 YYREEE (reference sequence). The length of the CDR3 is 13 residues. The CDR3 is CASSRDSNNEQFF. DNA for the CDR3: TGTGCCAGCAGCCGGGACAGCAACAATGAGCAGTTCTTC.

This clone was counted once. The CDR3 coding sequence is TGTGCCAGCAGCCAAGATCTATCCCAGGCTAACTATGGCTACACCTTC. It yields the protein CASSQDLSQANYGYTF. The rearrangement links TRBV4-2 to TRBJ1-2; D not resolved. V gave up 0 bases and J gave up 0 bases, with 11 bases separating them. This CDR3 has 16 residues. Germline V CDR1 and CDR2: LGHNA, YNFKEQ.

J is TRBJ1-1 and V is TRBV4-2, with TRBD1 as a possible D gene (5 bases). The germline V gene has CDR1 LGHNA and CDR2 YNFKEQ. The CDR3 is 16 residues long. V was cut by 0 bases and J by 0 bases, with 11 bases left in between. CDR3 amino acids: CASSQDIAGLNTEAFF. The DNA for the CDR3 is TGTGCCAGCAGCCAAGATATAGCGGGACTGAACACTGAAGCTTTCTTT.

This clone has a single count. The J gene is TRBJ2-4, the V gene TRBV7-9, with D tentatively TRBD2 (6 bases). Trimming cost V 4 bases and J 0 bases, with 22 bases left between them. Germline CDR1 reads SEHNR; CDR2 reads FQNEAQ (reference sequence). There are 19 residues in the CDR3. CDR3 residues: CASSSFRGLSAIAKNIQYF. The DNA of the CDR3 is TGTGCCAGCAGCTCGTTTCGGGGACTTAGCGCCATAGCCAAAAACATTCAGTACTTC.

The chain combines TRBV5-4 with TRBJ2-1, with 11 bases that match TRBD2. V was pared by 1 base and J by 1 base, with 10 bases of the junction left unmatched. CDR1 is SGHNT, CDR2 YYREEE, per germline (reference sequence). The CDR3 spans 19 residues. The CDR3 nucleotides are TGTGCCAGCAGCTTGAGTCGGCTAGCGGGGGGTGGGTCCTACAATGAGCAGTTCTTC. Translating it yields CASSLSRLAGGGSYNEQFF.

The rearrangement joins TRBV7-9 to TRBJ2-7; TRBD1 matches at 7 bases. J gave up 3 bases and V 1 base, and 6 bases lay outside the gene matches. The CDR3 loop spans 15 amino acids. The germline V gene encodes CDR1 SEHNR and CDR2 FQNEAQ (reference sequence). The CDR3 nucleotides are TGTGCCAGCAGCTTAGAAAGGGACAGAGGCTACGAGCAGTACTTC. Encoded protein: CASSLERDRGYEQYF.

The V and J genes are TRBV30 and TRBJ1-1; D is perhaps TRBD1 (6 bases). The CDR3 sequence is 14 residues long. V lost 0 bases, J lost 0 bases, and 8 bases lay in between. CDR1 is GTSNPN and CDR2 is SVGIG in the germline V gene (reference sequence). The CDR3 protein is CAWSVNRVNTEAFF. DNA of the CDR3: TGTGCCTGGAGTGTGAACAGGGTGAACACTGAAGCTTTCTTT. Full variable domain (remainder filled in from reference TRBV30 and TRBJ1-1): SQTIHQWPATLVQPVGSPLSLECTVEGTSNPNLYWYRQAAGRGLQLLFYSVGIGQISSEVPQNLSASRPQDRQFILSSKKLLLSDSGFYLCAWSVNRVNTEAFFGQGTRLTVV.

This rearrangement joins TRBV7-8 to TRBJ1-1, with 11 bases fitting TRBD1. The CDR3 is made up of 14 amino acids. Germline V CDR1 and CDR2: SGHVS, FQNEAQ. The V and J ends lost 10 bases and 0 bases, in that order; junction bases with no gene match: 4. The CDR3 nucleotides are TGTGCCACCCAGGACAGGGGGCTGAACACTGAAGCTTTCTTT. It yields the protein CATQDRGLNTEAFF.

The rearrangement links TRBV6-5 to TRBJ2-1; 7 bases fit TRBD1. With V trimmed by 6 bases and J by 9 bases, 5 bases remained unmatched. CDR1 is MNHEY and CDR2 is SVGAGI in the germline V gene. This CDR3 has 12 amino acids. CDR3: CASRTGSAEQFF. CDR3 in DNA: TGTGCCAGCAGGACAGGGAGCGCTGAGCAGTTCTTC.